The subject of this entry is one TCR beta chain. The source of the sample is a study of technical replicates of blood from four donors. Germline lookup yields CDR1 LGHNT and CDR2 FRNRAP. Trimming cost V 5 bases and J 3 bases, with 11 bases left between them. This CDR3 spans 14 amino acids. Libraries were prepared by immunoSEQ multiplex PCR; TCRdb keeps only in-frame clonotypes and omits some of them. The table has over 55,000 clones, almost 98% seen once. The sequenced sample was T cells isolated from PBMCs. This receptor was taken from a human donor in good health. The V call is TRBV12-5, the J call TRBJ2-1, with D unclear. The CDR3 reads CASGLGLGYNEQFF. The CDR3 coding sequence is TGTGCTAGTGGTCTTGGTCTAGGCTACAATGAGCAGTTCTTC.